This paragraph covers one T cell receptor (beta chain) sequence. Its cognate antigen is unknown. The CDR3 is 16 amino acids. CDR1 SGHTA and CDR2 FQGTGA come from the germline V gene. Trimming cost V 5 bases and J 3 bases; bases outside gene matches: 8. Amplification used 60 Vbeta primers and 13 Jbeta primers. Produced via immunoSEQ multiplex PCR; TCRdb's table is partial and in-frame only. The table records about 120,000 clones, around 81% of them present only once. This entry belongs to a study of cytomegalovirus exposure and HLA in healthy donors. Findings of the study overall: The analysis excluded some indistinguishable V segments, including TRBV6-2 and TRBV6-3.

The TCR comes from a female donor in good health and CMV-seronegative. V gene TRBV7-3 combines with J gene TRBJ2-3; 10 bases match TRBD2. The sample consisted of PBMCs. The CDR3 sequence is CASSRTSGHSTDTQYF. CDR3 nucleotide sequence: TGTGCCAGCAGCCGGACTAGCGGACACTCAACAGATACGCAGTATTTT.